This T cell receptor (beta chain) was observed in a study of beta chain features in type 1 diabetes. Reverse transcribing all isolated RNA meant expressed TCRB transcripts were sequenced. Sequenced by immunoSEQ multiplex PCR; TCRdb stores in-frame clones only, minus some. Here the sample spans 300,000 or so clones, approximately 13% being singletons. Germline CDR1 LNHDA, CDR2 SQIVND (reference sequence). The CDR3 sequence is 15 residues long. Losses at the gene ends were 5 bases for V and 3 bases for J; bases not matched to a gene: 6. Only a few counts were recorded for this clone. The antigen remains unidentified. Notes on the study in general: Among patients with Type 1 diabetes, TCRB CDR3s were moderately but significantly shorter in every one of the four CD4+ subsets.

Material for sequencing was naive CD4+ T cells from blood. This receptor was identified in a young woman with type 1 diabetes. The J gene is TRBJ2-3, the V gene TRBV19; 9 nucleotides line up with TRBD2. The CDR3 here is CASSGSGSGTDTQYF. CDR3 DNA: TGTGCCAGTAGTGGTAGCGGGAGCGGAACAGATACGCAGTATTTT.